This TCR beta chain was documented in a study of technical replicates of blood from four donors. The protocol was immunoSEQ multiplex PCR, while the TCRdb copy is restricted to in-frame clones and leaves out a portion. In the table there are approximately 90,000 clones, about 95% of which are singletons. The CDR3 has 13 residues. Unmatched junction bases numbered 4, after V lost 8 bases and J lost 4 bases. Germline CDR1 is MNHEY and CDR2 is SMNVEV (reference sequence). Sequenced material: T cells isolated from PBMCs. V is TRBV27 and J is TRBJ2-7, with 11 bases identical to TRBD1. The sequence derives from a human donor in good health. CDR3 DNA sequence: TGTGCCAGCTCCCGGGACAGGGGGTACGAGCAGTACTTC. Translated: CASSRDRGYEQYF.